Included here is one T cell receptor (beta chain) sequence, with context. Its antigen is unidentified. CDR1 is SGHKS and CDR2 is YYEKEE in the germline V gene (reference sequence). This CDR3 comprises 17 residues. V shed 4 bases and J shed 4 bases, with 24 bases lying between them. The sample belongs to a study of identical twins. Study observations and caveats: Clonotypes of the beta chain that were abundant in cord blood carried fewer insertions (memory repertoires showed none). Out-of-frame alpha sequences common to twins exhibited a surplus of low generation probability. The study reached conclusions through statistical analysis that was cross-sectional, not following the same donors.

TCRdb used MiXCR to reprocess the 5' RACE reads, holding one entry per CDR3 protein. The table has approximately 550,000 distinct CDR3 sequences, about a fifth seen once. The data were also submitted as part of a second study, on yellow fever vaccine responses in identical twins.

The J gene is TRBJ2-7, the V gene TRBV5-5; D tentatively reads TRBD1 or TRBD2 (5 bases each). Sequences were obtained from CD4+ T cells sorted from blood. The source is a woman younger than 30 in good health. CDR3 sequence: CASSRLQRGTIGYEQYV. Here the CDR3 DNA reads TGTGCCAGCAGCCGGCTTCAAAGAGGGACGATAGGGTACGAGCAGTACGTC.